One sample yielded the 22 T cell receptor beta chains listed below, sequenced in a study of OX40 agonist ivuxolimab in advanced cancers. This table comes from immunoSEQ multiplex PCR, and its TCRdb copy is limited to in-frame clones, with some not included. This table has some 10,000 clones, 86% appearing once. The material was CD4+ or CD8+ T cells sorted from blood, obtained in a trial of the OX40 agonist ivuxolimab. Receptors were obtained from an adult with an advanced solid tumor such as melanoma, head and neck, liver or kidney cancer.

The chain links TRBV7-2 to TRBJ2-7, with TRBD2 matching 9 bases. Germline V gene data show CDR1 as SGHTA and CDR2 as FQGNSA. After removal of 4 bases from V and 0 bases from J, the junction contained 13 bases not matched to a gene. The CDR3 consists of 18 residues. CDR3 protein: CASSSLGLAGESSYEQYF. CDR3 in DNA: TGTGCCAGCAGCTCCCTGGGACTAGCCGGGGAGAGCTCCTACGAGCAGTACTTC. The full variable domain, its missing parts supplied by reference TRBV7-2 and TRBJ2-7, is GAGVSQSPSNKVTEKGKDVELRCDPISGHTALYWYRQSLGQGLEFLIYFQGNSAPDKSGLPSDRFSAERTGGSVSTLTIQRTQQEDSAVYLCASSSLGLAGESSYEQYFGPGTRLTVT.

This rearrangement joins TRBV19 to TRBJ1-1; weak D call: TRBD1 (5 bases). The CDR3 contains 15 residues. V was trimmed by 3 bases and J by 0 bases, leaving 11 bases between them. The V gene's germline CDR1 is LNHDA and CDR2 SQIVND (reference sequence). CDR3 in DNA: TGTGCCAGTAGTATTGGACACCTCATGAACACTGAAGCTTTCTTT. It codes for CASSIGHLMNTEAFF.

The chain joins TRBV29-1 to TRBJ2-3; either TRBD1 or TRBD2 may supply D (6 bases each). V lost 0 bases and J 6 bases, leaving 16 bases between the germline ends. Germline CDR1 reads SQVTM; CDR2 reads ANQGSEA. This CDR3 contains 15 residues. CDR3 loop: CSVEERGQPGDTQYF. In nucleotides, the CDR3 is TGCAGCGTTGAAGAGCGGGGACAACCGGGGGATACGCAGTATTTT.

CDR3 DNA sequence: TGTGCCAGTAGTATAGGGGGCGGTATCACTGAAGCTTTCTTT. This codes for CASSIGGGITEAFF. The genes are TRBV19 and TRBJ1-1; TRBD1 might be the D (5 bases). From germline, CDR1 is LNHDA and CDR2 SQIVND (reference sequence). V lost 1 base to trimming and J lost 4 bases, with 10 bases between them. This CDR3 contains 14 residues.

The V and J genes are TRBV6-6 and TRBJ2-7; D uncertain. V was shortened by 8 bases and J by 2 bases, with 7 bases between the two germline ends. Germline V gives CDR1 MNHNY, CDR2 SVGAGI (reference sequence). The CDR3 spans 11 residues. The chain's CDR3 is CASGLAYEQYF. Here the CDR3 DNA reads TGTGCCAGCGGTCTAGCCTACGAGCAGTACTTC.

The chain recombines TRBV11-2 with TRBJ2-4; TRBD2 agrees at 7 bases. The CDR3 has 17 residues. J gave up 4 bases and V 5 bases, and 14 bases lay outside the gene matches. Germline values: CDR1 SGHAT, CDR2 FQNNGV. The CDR3 nucleotides are TGTGCCAGCAGCGGGGCGATGGCTAGCGGAAAAAAAAACATTCAGTACTTC. This translates into CASSGAMASGKKNIQYF.

By share, this clone counts as large. This chain links TRBV5-5 with TRBJ1-2; 9 bases agree with TRBD1. This CDR3 spans 13 amino acids. The trim removed 3 bases at V and 3 bases at J, leaving 0 bases unmatched. CDR1 and CDR2 (germline): SGHKS, YYEKEE (reference sequence). CDR3 sequence: CASSWTGDYGYTF. CDR3 coding DNA: TGTGCCAGCAGCTGGACAGGGGACTATGGCTACACCTTC.

The chain employs TRBV5-7 and TRBJ2-1; D might be TRBD2 (5 bases). TRBV5-7 is treated as an ORF (open reading frame) with a function not yet certain. This CDR3 has 15 residues. V lost 4 bases and J lost 0, with 11 bases in between. The CDR3 DNA reads TGTGCCAGCAGCACTATAGCGTTCTCCTACAATGAGCAGTTCTTC. It is translated as CASSTIAFSYNEQFF.

This rearrangement joins TRBV29-1 to TRBJ1-1; D is uncertain. Trimming removed 0 bases at V and 5 bases at J, with 10 bases between. The CDR3 loop spans 13 amino acids. The germline V gene encodes CDR1 SQVTM and CDR2 ANQGSEA. The CDR3 coding sequence is TGCAGCGTTGAAGATACGGGTTATACTGAAGCTTTCTTT. Translation gives CSVEDTGYTEAFF.

This clone ranks as medium-sized (0.01 to 0.1%). The V and J genes are TRBV27 and TRBJ1-1; TRBD1 might be the D (5 bases). Looked up from germline, CDR1 is MNHEY and CDR2 is SMNVEV (reference sequence). The CDR3 runs to 15 residues. Trimming pared 4 bases from V and 4 bases from J, leaving 16 bases between. The chain's CDR3 is CASSSIQERLTEAFF. Written as DNA, the CDR3 is TGTGCCAGCAGTTCGATACAGGAGAGGCTCACTGAAGCTTTCTTT.

The gene calls are TRBV7-9 and TRBJ2-7; the D call may be TRBD1 or TRBD2 (5 bases each). Trimming stripped 5 bases from V and 1 base from J, with 12 bases between. The CDR3 length is 14 residues. Germline V gene data show CDR1 as SEHNR and CDR2 as FQNEAQ (reference sequence). DNA for the CDR3: TGTGCCAGCAGCCCCGAGGGGCGTTCCTACGAGCAGTACTTC. This encodes CASSPEGRSYEQYF.

Judged by abundance, this clone is medium-sized. This sequence joins TRBV7-9 and TRBJ2-1; no clear D. V was trimmed by 5 bases and J by 2 bases, leaving 10 bases between them. Germline lookup yields CDR1 SEHNR and CDR2 FQNEAQ (reference sequence). This CDR3 is 14 amino acids long. DNA of the CDR3: TGTGCCAGCAGCCCCCCATCCCCCTACAATGAGCAGTTCTTC. Translation gives CASSPPSPYNEQFF.

This clone was observed a few times. This chain links TRBV5-8 with TRBJ2-7; perhaps TRBD2 as D (5 bases). The CDR3 has 14 amino acids. V lost 0 bases and J 4 bases, leaving 11 bases between the germline ends. Germline V gene lookup returns CDR1 SGHTS and CDR2 YDEGEE. The CDR3 nucleotides are TGTGCCAGCAGCTTGGCCCCGGGGTGGTACGAGCAGTACTTC. Amino acids: CASSLAPGWYEQYF. Supplemented by reference TRBV5-8 and TRBJ2-7, the full variable domain reads EAGVTQSPTHLIKTRGQQATLRCSPISGHTSVYWYQQALGLGLQFLLWYDEGEERNRGNFPPRFSGRQFPNYSSELNVNALELEDSALYLCASSLAPGWYEQYFGPGTRLTVT.

Only a few counts were recorded for this clone. This sequence joins TRBV5-5 and TRBJ2-1; 11 bases fit TRBD1. The CDR3 totals 16 residues. From germline, CDR1 is SGHKS and CDR2 YYEKEE (reference sequence). Trimming cost V 3 bases and J 5 bases; bases outside gene matches: 7. The CDR3 loop is CASSSGWGQGDNEQFF. In DNA, the CDR3 is TGTGCCAGCAGCTCCGGGTGGGGACAGGGGGACAATGAGCAGTTCTTC.

The rearrangement links TRBV27 to TRBJ1-1; a possible D gene is TRBD1 (6 bases). V lost 3 bases to trimming and J lost 4 bases, with 15 bases between them. Per the germline V gene, CDR1 is MNHEY and CDR2 is SMNVEV (reference sequence). This CDR3 is 15 amino acids long. Written as DNA, the CDR3 is TGTGCCAGCAGTTTGGGGGCAGGAGGTTCCACTGAAGCTTTCTTT. This codes for CASSLGAGGSTEAFF.

The chain is built from TRBV5-5 and TRBJ1-2, with D hard to call. CDR1 is SGHKS, CDR2 YYEKEE, per germline (reference sequence). This CDR3 region has 17 residues. Deletions cut 0 bases from V and 0 bases from J, with 15 bases between. The DNA for the CDR3 is TGTGCCAGCAGCTTGGTTGGCTCTCTCCGCGCTAACTATGGCTACACCTTC. Translation gives CASSLVGSLRANYGYTF.

This clone has a single count. The CDR3 region is CASSSEGQGAYGNTIYF. The CDR3, as DNA: TGTGCCAGCAGCTCAGAGGGACAGGGGGCATATGGAAACACCATATATTTT. V usage is TRBV5-6 and J usage is TRBJ1-3; 12 bases map to TRBD1. Per the germline V gene, CDR1 is SGHDT and CDR2 is YYEEEE. The CDR3 runs to 17 residues. Losses at the gene ends were 3 bases for V and 3 bases for J; bases not matched to a gene: 7.

The rearrangement uses TRBV5-4 and TRBJ2-2; 10 nucleotides line up with TRBD2. Trimming removed 1 base from V and 2 bases from J; junction bases left unmatched: 8. The germline gives CDR1 SGHNT, CDR2 YYREEE (reference sequence). The CDR3 totals 18 residues. CDR3 sequence (DNA): TGTGCCAGCAGCTTGTTTCTAGCGGGGGCCCTAAACACCGGGGAGCTGTTTTTT. It yields the protein CASSLFLAGALNTGELFF.

The chain is built from TRBV9 and TRBJ1-5; D uncertain. Per the germline V gene, CDR1 is SGDLS and CDR2 is YYNGEE. The length of the CDR3 is 16 residues. V lost 0 bases and J lost 4, with 14 bases in between. CDR3 in DNA: TGTGCCAGCAGCGTAGCTACCGTCGTTGGGAATCAGCCCCAGCATTTT. Translating it yields CASSVATVVGNQPQHF.

The chain couples TRBV6-1 to TRBJ1-2; a possible D gene is TRBD1 (5 bases). From germline, CDR1 is MNHNS and CDR2 SASEGT. This CDR3 spans 18 amino acids. The V and J ends lost 2 bases and 1 base respectively, with 20 bases between them. DNA for the CDR3: TGTGCCAGCAGTGAATGGGTACAGGCCGTGGGATTTAACTATGGCTACACCTTC. Its protein product is CASSEWVQAVGFNYGYTF.

This clone has just one count. This sequence joins TRBV7-9 and TRBJ2-4; D remains ambiguous. Germline V CDR1 and CDR2: SEHNR, FQNEAQ (reference sequence). This CDR3 has 12 amino acids. Trimming left V 4 bases short and J 7 bases short, with 8 bases between. DNA of the CDR3: TGTGCCAGCAGCTCCTCCCAGAACATTCAGTACTTC. Its translation is CASSSSQNIQYF.

V gene TRBV7-9 combines with J gene TRBJ2-5; 7 bases line up with TRBD1. In germline, CDR1 is SEHNR, CDR2 FQNEAQ (reference sequence). This CDR3 has 17 residues. V was pared by 4 bases and J by 5 bases, with 16 bases of the junction left unmatched. The CDR3 DNA reads as TGTGCCAGCAGCTCTATAGACAGGGTTGAGGTCGAGGAGACCCAGTACTTC. Encoded protein: CASSSIDRVEVEETQYF.